This T cell receptor (beta chain) was observed in a study of T cells in Graves' hyperthyroidism and ophthalmopathy (dated by TCRdb to between 2019 and 2020). Study-wide context: Peripheral blood was collected at initial diagnosis, before any treatment. TCR V-J signatures able to tell the groups apart were searched for in a discovery cohort of 100 patients, of whom more than 40 had Graves' ophthalmopathy and more than 55 had stable Graves' hyperthyroidism. Whether ophthalmopathy could be predicted prospectively was tested in an independent validation cohort made up of approximately 19 hyperthyroidism patients plus 17 patients who later progressed to ophthalmopathy. The approximately 90 discovery patients were randomly split 7:3 into training and test sets. In addition, the study compared T-cell repertoires in thyroid tissue and in blood from roughly 6 Graves' hyperthyroidism patients. After blood sampling, hyperthyroidism patients were treated with methimazole at a starting dose of 30 mg daily, and ophthalmopathy patients were treated with high-dose intravenous methylprednisolone. The paper describes TCR Vbeta CDR3 sequencing of fewer than 150 peripheral blood samples, made up of 40 to 45 ophthalmopathy patients, 70 to 75 hyperthyroidism patients and roughly 17 progressor patients.

TCR beta CDR3 regions were amplified from RNA transcripts. The first round of RT-PCR for the TCR CDR3 was performed with the HTBI primer set and the Qiagen OneStep RT-PCR kit. The libraries were constructed in a second round of multiplex PCR and then size-selected and purified. Sequencing of the libraries was done on an Illumina HiSeq2000 using paired-end 100 bp reads. The authors processed their data as follows. SOAPnuke was used to process the raw data, throwing out any read that contained adapters or uncalled bases, had a mean Phred below 15, or lacked an exact constant-primer or identifier match. COPE v1.2.5 was used to merge the high-quality paired reads, and each unique nucleotide sequence was defined as a clonotype. MiTCR v1.1 was used to align the clonotypes against IMGT TRBV, TRBD and TRBJ reference segments. The analysis was restricted to V-J combinations with a frequency above 0.0001, which together covered 99% to 99.2% of the repertoires. A TCS score was defined as the ratio of F50 (clonal expansion) to E x V (chaos), with BLOSUM62-based TCRdist applied between CDR3 peptides within each V-J. Welch's t-statistics and random forest reduced 450 to 600 V-J features to 13, which were used in a naive Bayes classifier (R e1071). The public reads were quality trimmed at Q25 with fastp and then assembled into clones with MiXCR by TCRdb, keeping productive beta chains. Every CDR3 protein is listed once, alongside the most common genes and DNA of its rows. The V and J calls were determined by TCRdb, not by the authors. For this sample there are approximately 300,000 distinct CDR3 sequences; over 15% appear just once. The ten most abundant clones make up just over 55% of the sample.

Ophthalmopathy patients had moderately to severely active disease, with a Clinical Activity Score of 3 or more, a NOSPECS grade of 4 or more, and a disease duration of less than 3 months. Patients with uncontrolled infections, other autoimmune diseases, pregnancy or lactation were excluded. Clinical symptoms, serum thyroxine and TRAb, thyroid ultrasound, and orbital computed tomography formed the basis for the diagnoses. PBMCs were isolated from 10 ml of fresh peripheral blood by Ficoll-Paque density gradient centrifugation. Total RNA was extracted with Trizol reagent, and quality was checked on an Agilent 2100 Bioanalyzer. Here V drops 4 bases and J drops 5 bases, and the junction holds 13 bases not matched to any gene. CDR1 SGHAT and CDR2 FQNNGV were looked up in the germline V gene. The CDR3 goes from the cysteine to the phenylalanine over 17 residues. Kept here is only the CDR3 DNA, which spans 51 bases and is read in frame from base 1.

Summary of the overall study and its limitations: No statistical method was used to set the sample size in advance, and investigators knew the group allocation. Most expanded thyroid clonotypes (frequency above 0.001) were also found in blood, which suggests that blood repertoires may mirror thyroid immune responses. In cross-validation, a model built on a 13 V-J signature told ophthalmopathy apart from stable hyperthyroidism with roughly 87% sensitivity and approximately 81% specificity, and in testing the same model reached 80%/75%. In validation, progression to ophthalmopathy was predicted by the model with 65% to 71% sensitivity and around 76% specificity, a median of around 6.5 months before onset.

In this sample, this clonotype turned up a few times. Its antigen target is currently unknown. No much larger clone is present one base from it, and per-base qualities are unavailable. The chain is encoded by TRBV11-2 joined to TRBJ1-4; the junction holds 7 bases that match TRBD1. This sequence originates from a woman aged 55-69 years with Graves' ophthalmopathy. What was sequenced was blood. The DNA is as follows: TGTGCCAGCAGCTCGCTGAGTCAAGGGGGCGGGAATGAAAAACTGTTTTTT. This yields the protein CASSSLSQGGGNEKLFF.